Listed below are T cell receptor beta chains from one sample, sequenced in a study of T cell changes during pregnancy in multiple sclerosis. The data were produced by immunoSEQ multiplex PCR, yet TCRdb's version contains in-frame clones alone and is incomplete. The sample includes approximately 39,000 clones, about 94% of them seen just once. The sequenced sample was CD4+ T cells from peripheral blood mononuclear cells, obtained in the second trimester of pregnancy. Receptor source: a female donor with multiple sclerosis, enrolled in a pregnancy study. CDR3s include the opening cysteine and the closing phenylalanine or tryptophan. D genes are given only for firm matches. For some rows the clone size is stated as once, few or many, or as a class when expanded; others skip it.

NA	TRBV2	TRBJ1-2	NA	CASSVDSLYGYTF	TGTGCCAGCAGTGTTGACAGCCTATATGGCTACACCTTC
NA	TRBV7-7	TRBJ2-2	TRBD2	CASSLEPGLASGELFF	TGTGCCAGCAGCTTGGAACCGGGACTAGCGTCCGGGGAGCTGTTTTTT
once	TRBV6-5	TRBJ2-3	NA	CASSQGAWDTQYF	TGTGCCAGCAGCCAGGGTGCCTGGGATACGCAGTATTTT
NA	TRBV5-1	TRBJ2-3	TRBD2	CASNPGGDTQYF	TGCGCCAGCAACCCGGGGGGAGATACGCAGTATTTT
NA	TRBV5-5	TRBJ1-1	NA	CASSVTGFGTEAFF	TGTGCCAGCAGCGTAACAGGGTTTGGTACTGAAGCTTTCTTT
NA	TRBV10-2	TRBJ1-2	NA	CASRGAGEGYTF	TGCGCCAGCAGGGGAGCGGGTGAAGGCTACACCTTC
NA	TRBV5-4	TRBJ2-1	TRBD1	CASSLARDRGDGEQFF	TGTGCCAGCAGCTTGGCCCGGGACAGGGGTGACGGTGAGCAGTTCTTC
NA	TRBV28	TRBJ1-4	TRBD1	CASSPGTGEKLFF	TGTGCCAGCAGTCCCGGGACAGGGGAAAAACTGTTTTTT
once	TRBV6-4	TRBJ1-2	TRBD1	CASSDPGTAHYGYTF	TGTGCCAGCAGTGATCCCGGGACAGCCCACTATGGCTACACCTTC
NA	TRBV7-9	TRBJ2-5	NA	CASVGQGETQYF	TGTGCCAGCGTCGGGCAGGGCGAGACCCAGTACTTC
NA	TRBV18	TRBJ2-3	TRBD1	CASSPRTGTGVADTQYF	TGTGCCAGCTCACCGCGGACCGGGACAGGAGTGGCAGATACGCAGTATTTT
NA	TRBV27	TRBJ2-5	TRBD2	CASSQTPLAGGEETQYF	TGTGCCAGCAGCCAAACCCCCCTAGCGGGAGGGGAAGAGACCCAGTACTTC
NA	TRBV28	TRBJ1-2	NA	CASSLSGKGGYTF	TGTGCCAGCAGTTTATCCGGGAAAGGTGGCTACACCTTC
once	TRBV7-9	TRBJ1-4	NA	CASSLGGGLNEKLFF	TGTGCCAGCAGCTTAGGGGGGGGGCTTAATGAAAAACTGTTTTTT
NA	TRBV4-1	TRBJ1-5	NA	CASSQDEAGPNQPQHF	TGCGCCAGCAGCCAAGATGAGGCGGGGCCCAATCAGCCCCAGCATTTT
once	TRBV11-2	TRBJ2-2	NA	CASSLGVTNTGELFF	TGTGCCAGCAGCTTAGGGGTGACTAACACCGGGGAGCTGTTTTTT
NA	TRBV5-4	TRBJ2-7	TRBD1	CASSLVPVGQGSYEQYF	TGTGCCAGCAGCTTGGTACCTGTGGGACAGGGATCCTACGAGCAGTACTTC